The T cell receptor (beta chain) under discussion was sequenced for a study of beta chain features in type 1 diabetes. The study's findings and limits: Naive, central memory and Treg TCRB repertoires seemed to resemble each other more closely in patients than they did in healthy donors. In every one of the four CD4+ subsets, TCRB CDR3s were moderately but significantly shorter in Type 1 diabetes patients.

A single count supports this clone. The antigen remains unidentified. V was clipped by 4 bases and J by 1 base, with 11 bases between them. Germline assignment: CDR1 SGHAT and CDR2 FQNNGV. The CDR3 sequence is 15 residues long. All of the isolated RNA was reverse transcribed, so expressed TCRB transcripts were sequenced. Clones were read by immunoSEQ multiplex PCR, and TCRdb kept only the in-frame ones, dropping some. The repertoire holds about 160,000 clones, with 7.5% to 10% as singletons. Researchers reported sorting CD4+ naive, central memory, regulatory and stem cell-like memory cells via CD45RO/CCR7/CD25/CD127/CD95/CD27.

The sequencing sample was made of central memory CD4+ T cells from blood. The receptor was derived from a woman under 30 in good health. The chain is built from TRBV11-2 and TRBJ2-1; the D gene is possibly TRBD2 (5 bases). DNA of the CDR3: TGTGCCAGCAGCTCCCTAGAGGGTTCCTACAATGAGCAGTTCTTC. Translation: CASSSLEGSYNEQFF.